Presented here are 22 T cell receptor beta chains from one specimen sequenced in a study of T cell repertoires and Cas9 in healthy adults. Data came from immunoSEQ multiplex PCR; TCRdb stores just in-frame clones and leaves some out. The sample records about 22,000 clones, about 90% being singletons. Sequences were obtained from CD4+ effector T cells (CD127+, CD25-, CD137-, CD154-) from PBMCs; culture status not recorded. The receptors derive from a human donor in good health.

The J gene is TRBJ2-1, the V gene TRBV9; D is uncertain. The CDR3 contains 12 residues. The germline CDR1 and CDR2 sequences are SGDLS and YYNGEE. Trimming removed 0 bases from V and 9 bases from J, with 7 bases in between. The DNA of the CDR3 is TGTGCCAGCAGCGTAGCTAGAGGTGAGCAGTTCTTC. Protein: CASSVARGEQFF.

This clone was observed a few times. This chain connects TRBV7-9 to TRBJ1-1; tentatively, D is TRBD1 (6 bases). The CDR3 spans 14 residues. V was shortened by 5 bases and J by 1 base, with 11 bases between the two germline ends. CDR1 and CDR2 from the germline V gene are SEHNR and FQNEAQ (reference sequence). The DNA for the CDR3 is TGTGCCAGCAGCGAGCAGGGGAGGAACACTGAAGCTTTCTTT. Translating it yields CASSEQGRNTEAFF. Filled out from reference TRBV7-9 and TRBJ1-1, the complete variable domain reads DTGVSQNPRHKITKRGQNVTFRCDPISEHNRLYWYRQTLGQGPEFLTYFQNEAQLEKSRLLSDRFSAERPKGSFSTLEIQRTEQGDSAMYLCASSEQGRNTEAFFGQGTRLTVV.

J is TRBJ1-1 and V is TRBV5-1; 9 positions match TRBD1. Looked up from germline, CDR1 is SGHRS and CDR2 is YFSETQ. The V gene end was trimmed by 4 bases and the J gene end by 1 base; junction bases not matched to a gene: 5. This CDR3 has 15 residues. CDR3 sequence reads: CASSPMGQGNTEAFF. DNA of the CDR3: TGCGCCAGCAGCCCTATGGGACAGGGGAACACTGAAGCTTTCTTT.

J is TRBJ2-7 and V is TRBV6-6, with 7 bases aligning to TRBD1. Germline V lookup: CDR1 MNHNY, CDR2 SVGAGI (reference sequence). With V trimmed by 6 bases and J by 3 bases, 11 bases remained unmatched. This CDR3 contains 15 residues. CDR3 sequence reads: CASRPLTGAYYEQYF. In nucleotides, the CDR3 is TGTGCCAGCAGGCCCCTTACAGGGGCTTACTACGAGCAGTACTTC.

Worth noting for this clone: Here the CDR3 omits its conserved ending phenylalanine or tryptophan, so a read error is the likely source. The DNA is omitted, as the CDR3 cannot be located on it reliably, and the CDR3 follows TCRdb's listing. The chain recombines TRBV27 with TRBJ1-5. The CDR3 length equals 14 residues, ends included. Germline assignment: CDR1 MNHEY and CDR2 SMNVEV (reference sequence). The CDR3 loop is CASSYRGSNQPQHL.

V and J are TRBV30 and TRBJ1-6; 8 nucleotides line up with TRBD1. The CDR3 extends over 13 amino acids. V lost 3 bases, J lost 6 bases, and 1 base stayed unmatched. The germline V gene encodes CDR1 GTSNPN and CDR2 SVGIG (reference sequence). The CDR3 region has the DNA TGTGCCTGGAGGACAGGGGTTAATTCACCCCTCCACTTT. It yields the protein CAWRTGVNSPLHF.

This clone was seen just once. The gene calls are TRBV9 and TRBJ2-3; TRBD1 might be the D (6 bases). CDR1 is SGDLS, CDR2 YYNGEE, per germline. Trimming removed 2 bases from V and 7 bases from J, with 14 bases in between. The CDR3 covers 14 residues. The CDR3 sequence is CASSVTQQGNTQYF. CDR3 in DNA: TGTGCCAGCAGCGTGACCCAGCAGGGGAATACGCAGTATTTT.

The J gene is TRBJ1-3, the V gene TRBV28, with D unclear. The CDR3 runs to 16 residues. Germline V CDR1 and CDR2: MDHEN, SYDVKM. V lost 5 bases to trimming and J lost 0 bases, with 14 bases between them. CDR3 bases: TGTGCCAGCAGTCCACCGGGGAAGGGCTCTGGAAACACCATATATTTT. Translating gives CASSPPGKGSGNTIYF.

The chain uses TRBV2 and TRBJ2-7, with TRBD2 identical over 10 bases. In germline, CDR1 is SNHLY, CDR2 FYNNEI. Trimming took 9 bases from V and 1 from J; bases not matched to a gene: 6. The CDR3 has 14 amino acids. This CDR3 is CASGLAVSSYEQYF. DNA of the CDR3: TGTGCCAGTGGACTAGCGGTCTCATCCTACGAGCAGTACTTC.

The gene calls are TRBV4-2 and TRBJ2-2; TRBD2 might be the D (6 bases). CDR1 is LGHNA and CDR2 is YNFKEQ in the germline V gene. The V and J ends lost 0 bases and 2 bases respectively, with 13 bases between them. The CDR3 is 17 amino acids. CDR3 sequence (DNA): TGTGCCAGCAGCCAAGAACCCCGGGACTCAAACACCGGGGAGCTGTTTTTT. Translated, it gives CASSQEPRDSNTGELFF.

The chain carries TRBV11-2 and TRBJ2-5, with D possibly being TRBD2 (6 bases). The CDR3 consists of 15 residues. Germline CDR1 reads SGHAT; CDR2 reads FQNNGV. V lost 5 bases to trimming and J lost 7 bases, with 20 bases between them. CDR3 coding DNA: TGTGCCAGCAGCCGACGTCCCGGGGACGGGGGGACCCAGTACTTC. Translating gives CASSRRPGDGGTQYF.

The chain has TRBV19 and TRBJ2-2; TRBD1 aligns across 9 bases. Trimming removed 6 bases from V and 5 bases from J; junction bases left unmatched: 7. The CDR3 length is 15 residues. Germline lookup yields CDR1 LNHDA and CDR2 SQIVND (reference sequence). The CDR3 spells CASSGQGRGTGELFF. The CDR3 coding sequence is TGTGCCAGTAGCGGACAGGGGAGAGGAACCGGGGAGCTGTTTTTT.

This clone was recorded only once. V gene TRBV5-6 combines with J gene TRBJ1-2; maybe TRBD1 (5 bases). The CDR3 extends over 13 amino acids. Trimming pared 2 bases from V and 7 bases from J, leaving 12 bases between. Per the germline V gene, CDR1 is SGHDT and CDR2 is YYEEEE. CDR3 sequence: CASSFAGRTGYTF. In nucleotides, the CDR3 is TGTGCCAGCAGCTTTGCAGGGAGGACTGGCTACACCTTC.

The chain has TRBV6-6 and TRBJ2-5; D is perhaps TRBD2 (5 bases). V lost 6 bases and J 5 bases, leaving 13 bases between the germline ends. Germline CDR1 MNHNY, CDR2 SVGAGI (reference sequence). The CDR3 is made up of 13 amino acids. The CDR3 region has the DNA TGTGCCAGCAGCCGACGGACTGGGGAGACCCAGTACTTC. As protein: CASSRRTGETQYF.

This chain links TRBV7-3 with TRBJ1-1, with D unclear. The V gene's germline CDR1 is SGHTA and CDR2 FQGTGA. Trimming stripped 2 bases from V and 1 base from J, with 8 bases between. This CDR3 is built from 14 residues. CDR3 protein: CASSLLSRNTEAFF. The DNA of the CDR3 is TGTGCCAGCAGCTTACTGTCCAGGAACACTGAAGCTTTCTTT. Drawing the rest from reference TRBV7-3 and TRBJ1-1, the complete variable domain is GAGVSQTPSNKVTEKGKYVELRCDPISGHTALYWYRQSLGQGPEFLIYFQGTGAADDSGLPNDRFFAVRPEGSVSTLKIQRTERGDSAVYLCASSLLSRNTEAFFGQGTRLTVV.

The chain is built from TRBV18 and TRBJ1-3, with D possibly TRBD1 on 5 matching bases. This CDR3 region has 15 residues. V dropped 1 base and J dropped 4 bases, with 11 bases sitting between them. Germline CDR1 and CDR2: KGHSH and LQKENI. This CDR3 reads CASSPRSGDGNTIYF. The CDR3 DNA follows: TGTGCCAGCTCACCACGGTCCGGGGACGGAAACACCATATATTTT.

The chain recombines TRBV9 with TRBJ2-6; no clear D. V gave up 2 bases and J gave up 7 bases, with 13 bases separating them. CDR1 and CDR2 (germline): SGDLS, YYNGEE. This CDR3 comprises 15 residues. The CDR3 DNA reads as TGTGCCAGCAGCGTCCAGTCCTCCAGAGCCAACGTCCTGACTTTC. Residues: CASSVQSSRANVLTF.

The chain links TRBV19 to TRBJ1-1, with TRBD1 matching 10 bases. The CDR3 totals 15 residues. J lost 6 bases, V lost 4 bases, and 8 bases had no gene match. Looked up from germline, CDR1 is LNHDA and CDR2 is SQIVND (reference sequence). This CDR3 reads CASSTRTGGFAEAFF. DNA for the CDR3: TGTGCCAGTAGTACCCGGACAGGGGGATTCGCTGAAGCTTTCTTT.

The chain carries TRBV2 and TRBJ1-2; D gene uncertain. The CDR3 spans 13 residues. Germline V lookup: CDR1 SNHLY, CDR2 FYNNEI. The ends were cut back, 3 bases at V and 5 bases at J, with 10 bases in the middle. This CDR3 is CASSEETDYGYTF. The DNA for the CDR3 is TGTGCCAGCAGTGAGGAGACGGATTATGGCTACACCTTC.

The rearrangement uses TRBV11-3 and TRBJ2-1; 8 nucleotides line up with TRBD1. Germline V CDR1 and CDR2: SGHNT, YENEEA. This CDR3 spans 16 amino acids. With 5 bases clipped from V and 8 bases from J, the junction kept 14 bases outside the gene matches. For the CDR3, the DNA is TGTGCCAGCAGCCCCAGACAGGGGCCGGGTATCGATGAGCAGTTCTTC. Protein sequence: CASSPRQGPGIDEQFF. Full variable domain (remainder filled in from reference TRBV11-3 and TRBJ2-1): EAGVVQSPRYKIIEKKQPVAFWCNPISGHNTLYWYLQNLGQGPELLIRYENEEAVDDSQLPKDRFSAERLKGVDSTLKIQPAELGDSAVYLCASSPRQGPGIDEQFFGPGTRLTVL.

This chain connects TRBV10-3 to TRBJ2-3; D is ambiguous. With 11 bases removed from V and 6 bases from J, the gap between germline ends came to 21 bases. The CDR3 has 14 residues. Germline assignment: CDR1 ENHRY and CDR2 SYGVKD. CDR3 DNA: TGTGCCCCGATCGATAACAGTTCATCCGATACGCAGTATTTT. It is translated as CAPIDNSSSDTQYF.

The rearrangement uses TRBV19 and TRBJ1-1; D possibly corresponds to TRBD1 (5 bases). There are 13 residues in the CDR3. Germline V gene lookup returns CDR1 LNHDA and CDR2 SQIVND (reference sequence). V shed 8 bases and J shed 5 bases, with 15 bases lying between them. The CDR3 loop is CASAIPGRTEAFF. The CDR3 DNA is TGTGCCAGTGCCATCCCGGGACGAACTGAAGCTTTCTTT.